These 5 T cell receptor beta chains came from one sample sequenced in a study of T cells in localized non-small cell lung cancer. Method: immunoSEQ multiplex PCR; TCRdb's copy keeps in-frame clones and lacks some. The sample lists 40,000 or so clones, around 81% occurring once. This material consisted of peripheral blood mononuclear cells, taken before any cancer treatment. These receptors were obtained from a male donor older than 55 with stage II lung adenocarcinoma.

V and J are TRBV7-8 and TRBJ2-7; TRBD1 matches 10 bases. This CDR3 is built from 16 residues. The V segment lost 5 bases and the J segment 2 bases; nucleotides outside the gene matches: 9. Germline V gene data show CDR1 as SGHVS and CDR2 as FQNEAQ. The CDR3, as DNA: TGTGCCAGCAGCACGTTTCCGGGACAGGGGCCCTACGAGCAGTACTTC. Its protein is CASSTFPGQGPYEQYF.

The V gene is TRBV6-6, the J gene TRBJ2-7; D perhaps matches TRBD2 (7 bases). Between the trimmed V and J ends, which lost 6 bases and 4 bases, there was a span of 19 bases. CDR1 and CDR2 from the germline V gene are MNHNY and SVGAGI (reference sequence). This CDR3 has 15 residues. CDR3 in DNA: TGTGCCAGCAGATCGGGGGGCGGGGTTGTTTACGAGCAGTACTTC. This gives the protein CASRSGGGVVYEQYF.

The rearrangement uses TRBV7-8 and TRBJ1-5, with a possible D match to TRBD1 (5 bases). The CDR3 contains 15 residues. V was trimmed by 2 bases and J by 7 bases, leaving 15 bases between them. Germline V CDR1 and CDR2: SGHVS, FQNEAQ. The CDR3 DNA reads TGTGCCAGCAGCTTAACGTCAGGGCCTCACCAGCCCCAGCATTTT. It yields the protein CASSLTSGPHQPQHF.

The chain links TRBV18 to TRBJ1-1; 7 bases match TRBD1. Germline CDR1 reads KGHSH; CDR2 reads LQKENI. The ends lost 3 bases at V and 8 bases at J; junction bases unmatched: 6. The CDR3 consists of 13 residues. The CDR3 loop reads CASSPGQAFEAFF. CDR3 nucleotide sequence: TGTGCCAGCTCACCCGGACAGGCCTTCGAAGCTTTCTTT.

This CDR3 is CSASGSNIQYF. Here the CDR3 DNA reads TGCAGTGCATCCGGGAGCAACATTCAGTACTTC. The V call is TRBV20-1, the J call TRBJ2-4; the D gene is possibly TRBD2 (6 bases). Germline CDR1 is DFQATT and CDR2 is SNEGSKA (reference sequence). V gave up 6 bases and J gave up 7 bases, with 10 bases separating them. This CDR3 has 11 amino acids.